This TCR beta chain was recovered during a study of OX40 agonist ivuxolimab in advanced cancers. Study outcomes and limitations: Expanded clones tended on average to be more numerous among CD8+ T cells than CD4+.

Sequencing was performed with immunoSEQ multiplex PCR; in TCRdb, only in-frame clones are kept and a portion is missing. The table includes fewer than 100,000 clones, roughly nine tenths detected once. A note on this clone: Its antigen is undetermined.

V was pared by 2 bases and J by 5 bases, with 13 bases between. The CDR3 has 15 amino acids. Germline V gives CDR1 SNHLY, CDR2 FYNNEI. This TCR was sampled from an adult with an advanced solid tumor such as melanoma, head and neck, liver or kidney cancer. The sequencing used CD4+ or CD8+ T cells sorted from blood, collected in a trial of the OX40 agonist ivuxolimab. The chain joins TRBV2 to TRBJ2-1, with D perhaps TRBD2 (5 bases). The CDR3 region is CASSEKSGLHNEQFF. In DNA, the CDR3 is TGTGCCAGCAGTGAAAAATCAGGACTCCACAATGAGCAGTTCTTC.